Sequencing of this T cell receptor (beta chain) was carried out in a study of cytomegalovirus exposure and HLA in healthy donors. PCR primers comprised 60 Vbeta and 13 Jbeta primers. Per the authors' pipeline: Approximately 11 million of some 80 million unique TCR beta chains were shared, per a later count. Generated by immunoSEQ multiplex PCR, the TCRdb table keeps only in-frame clones and is missing some. V, J and clone size are those of that table, while D and trimming were read from the DNA. The sample has over 40,000 clones; about 70% are singletons. The study's findings and limits: An ancestry cluster, one associated with Asian ancestry, reportedly showed fewer N-insertions than the roughly 670-donor mean in a later analysis.

This CDR3 is built from 14 residues. V shed 7 bases, J shed 10 bases, and the junction held 10 bases outside the gene matches. Germline V gene data show CDR1 as MGHDK and CDR2 as SYGVNS. This clone was seen once. Its antigen remains unidentified. The sequencing input was PBMCs. The sequence derives from a man between 25 and 39 years old in good health and CMV-seronegative. The gene calls are TRBV25-1 and TRBJ2-1; 10 bases match TRBD2. The CDR3 loop reads CASTIAGGLLEQFF. CDR3 bases: TGTGCCAGCACAATAGCGGGAGGCCTTCTCGAGCAGTTCTTC.